The 2 T cell receptor beta chains reported below all come from one sample, sequenced in a study of blood T cells in healthy people across ages (dated by TCRdb to the mid-2010s). The library was made by 5' RACE. The listed sequencing device is Illumina HiSeq 2500. A second PCR of about 6 to 12 cycles was run with a J-beta primer mix and a sample-barcoded 5' primer. Using fastp trimming at Q25 and MiXCR clonotype assembly, TCRdb reanalyzed the public sequencing data and kept in-frame beta chains. Entries are consolidated by CDR3 protein sequence, retaining the most common genes and DNA. For this sample there are just over 800,000 distinct CDR3 sequences; around 62% appear just once. Clones ranked in the top ten supply 25% to 30% of the sample. The material sequenced was blood. The receptor set was obtained from a man under 40 in good health.

The chain is built from TRBV10-3 and TRBJ1-5, with 7 bases that match TRBD1. This CDR3 spans 12 amino acids. The junction had 0 bases not matched to a gene; V was cut back by 5 bases and J by 5 bases. Germline-derived CDR1 and CDR2 are ENHRY and SYGVKD. The CDR3 DNA reads as TGTGCCATCAGTACAGGGGATCAGCCCCAGCATTTT. Amino acids: CAISTGDQPQHF.

The gene calls are TRBV25-1 and TRBJ2-5, with D unclear. The CDR3 is made up of 12 amino acids. Trimming cost V 3 bases and J 5 bases, with 7 bases left between them. In germline, CDR1 is MGHDK, CDR2 SYGVNS. This CDR3 reads CASSDPLETQYF. CDR3 DNA: TGTGCCAGCAGTGATCCCTTGGAGACCCAGTACTTC. The full variable domain, completed using reference TRBV25-1 and TRBJ2-5, is EADIYQTPRYLVIGTGKKITLECSQTMGHDKMYWYQQDPGMELHLIHYSYGVNSTEKGDLSSESTVSRIRTEHFPLTLESARPSHTSQYLCASSDPLETQYFGPGTRLLVL.